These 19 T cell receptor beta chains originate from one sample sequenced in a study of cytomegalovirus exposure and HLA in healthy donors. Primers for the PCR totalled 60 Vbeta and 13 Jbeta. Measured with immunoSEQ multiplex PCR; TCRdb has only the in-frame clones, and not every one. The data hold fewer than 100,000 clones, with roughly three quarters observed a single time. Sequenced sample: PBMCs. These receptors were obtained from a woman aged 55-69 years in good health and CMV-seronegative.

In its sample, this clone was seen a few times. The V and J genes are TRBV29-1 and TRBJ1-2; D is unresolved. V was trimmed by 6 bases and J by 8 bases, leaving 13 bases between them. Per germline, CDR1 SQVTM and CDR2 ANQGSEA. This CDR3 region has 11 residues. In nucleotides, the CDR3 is TGCAGCGTATCTATCGGGGAGGGCTACACCTTC. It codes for CSVSIGEGYTF.

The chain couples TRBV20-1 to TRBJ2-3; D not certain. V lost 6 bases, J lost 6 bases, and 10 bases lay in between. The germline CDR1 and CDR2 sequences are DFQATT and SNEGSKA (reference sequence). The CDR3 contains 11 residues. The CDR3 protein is CSASSADTQYF. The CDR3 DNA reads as TGCAGTGCGTCATCTGCGGATACGCAGTATTTT.

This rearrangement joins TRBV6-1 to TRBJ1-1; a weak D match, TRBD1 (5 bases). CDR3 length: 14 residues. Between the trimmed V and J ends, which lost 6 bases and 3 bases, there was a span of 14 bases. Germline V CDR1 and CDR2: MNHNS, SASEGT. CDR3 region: CASRGEGRYTEAFF. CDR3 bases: TGTGCCAGCAGGGGGGAGGGAAGGTACACTGAAGCTTTCTTT.

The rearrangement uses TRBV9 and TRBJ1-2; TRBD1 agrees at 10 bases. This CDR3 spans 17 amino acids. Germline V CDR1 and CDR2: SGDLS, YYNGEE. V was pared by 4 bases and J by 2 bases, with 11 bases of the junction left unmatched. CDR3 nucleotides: TGTGCCAGCAGCCGGGGGGGGACAGGGGTTGTGAACTATGGCTACACCTTC. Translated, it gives CASSRGGTGVVNYGYTF.

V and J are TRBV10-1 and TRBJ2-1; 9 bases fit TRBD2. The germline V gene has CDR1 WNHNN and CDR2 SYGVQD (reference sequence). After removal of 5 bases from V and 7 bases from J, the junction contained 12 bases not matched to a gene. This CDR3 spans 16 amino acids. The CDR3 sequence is CASSPGLAFLGNEQFF. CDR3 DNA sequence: TGCGCCAGCAGTCCGGGACTAGCCTTCCTCGGGAATGAGCAGTTCTTC.

The DNA of the CDR3 is TGTGCCAGCAGGATCGGGACTTATAGCATTGAGCAGTTCTTC. This translates into CASRIGTYSIEQFF. The chain has TRBV6-5 and TRBJ2-1, with a possible D match to TRBD2 (6 bases). V shed 6 bases and J shed 9 bases, with 18 bases lying between them. The CDR3 runs 14 residues. Germline loops: CDR1 MNHEY, CDR2 SVGAGI.

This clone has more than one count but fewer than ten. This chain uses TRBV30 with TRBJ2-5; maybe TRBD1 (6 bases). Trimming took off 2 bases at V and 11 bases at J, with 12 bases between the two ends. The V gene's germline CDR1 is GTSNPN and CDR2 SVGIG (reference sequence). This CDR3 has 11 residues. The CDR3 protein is CAWSTGHEQYF. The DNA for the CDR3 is TGTGCCTGGAGTACAGGGCATGAGCAGTACTTC.

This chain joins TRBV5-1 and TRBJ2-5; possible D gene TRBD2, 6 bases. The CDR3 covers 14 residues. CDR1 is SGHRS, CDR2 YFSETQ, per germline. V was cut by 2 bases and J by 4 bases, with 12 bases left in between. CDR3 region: CASSFPRDGETQYF. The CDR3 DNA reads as TGCGCCAGCAGCTTCCCGCGGGACGGAGAGACCCAGTACTTC.

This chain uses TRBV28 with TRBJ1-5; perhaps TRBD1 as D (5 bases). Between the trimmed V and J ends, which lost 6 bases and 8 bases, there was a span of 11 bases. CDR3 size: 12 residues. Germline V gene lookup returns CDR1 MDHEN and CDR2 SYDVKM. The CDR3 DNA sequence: TGTGCCAGCAGGGGGCAGGGTGAGCCCCAGCATTTT. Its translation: CASRGQGEPQHF.

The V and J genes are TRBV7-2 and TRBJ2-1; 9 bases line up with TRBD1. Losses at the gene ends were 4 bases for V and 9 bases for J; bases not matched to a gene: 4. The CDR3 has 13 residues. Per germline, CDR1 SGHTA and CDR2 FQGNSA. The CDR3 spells CASSSQGAGEQFF. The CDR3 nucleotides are TGTGCCAGCAGCTCACAGGGGGCGGGTGAGCAGTTCTTC.

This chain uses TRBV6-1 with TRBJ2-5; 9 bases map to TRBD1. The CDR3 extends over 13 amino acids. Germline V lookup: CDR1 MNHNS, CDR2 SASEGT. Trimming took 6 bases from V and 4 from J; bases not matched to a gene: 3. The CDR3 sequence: CASRPGQGETQYF. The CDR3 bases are TGTGCCAGCAGGCCGGGACAGGGAGAGACCCAGTACTTC.

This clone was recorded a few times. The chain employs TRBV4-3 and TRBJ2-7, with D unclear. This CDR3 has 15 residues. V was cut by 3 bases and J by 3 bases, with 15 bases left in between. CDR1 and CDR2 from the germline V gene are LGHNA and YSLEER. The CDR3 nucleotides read TGCGCCAGCAGCCAGTTTCTTGTGGCAGGCTACGAGCAGTACTTC. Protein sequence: CASSQFLVAGYEQYF.

Here the CDR3 DNA reads TGTGCCAGTAGTACGACTGAACTCAATGAAAAACTGTTTTTT. Translation: CASSTTELNEKLFF. The chain employs TRBV19 and TRBJ1-4; no clear D gene. In germline, CDR1 is LNHDA, CDR2 SQIVND (reference sequence). Trimming removed 4 bases at V and 5 bases at J, with 11 bases between. The CDR3 loop spans 14 amino acids.

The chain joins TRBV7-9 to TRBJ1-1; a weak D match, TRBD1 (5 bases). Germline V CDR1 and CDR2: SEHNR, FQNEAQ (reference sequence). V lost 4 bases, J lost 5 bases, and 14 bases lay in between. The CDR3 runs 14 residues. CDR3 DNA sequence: TGTGCCAGCAGCTCCCCGCGGGGGGAAACTGAAGCTTTCTTT. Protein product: CASSSPRGETEAFF.

CDR3 nucleotide sequence: TGTGCCAGCAGTGAAGGACAGGGGATCCGGGAAAAACTGTTTTTT. It specifies CASSEGQGIREKLFF. The chain is built from TRBV6-1 and TRBJ1-4, with 8 bases that match TRBD1. V trimming: 1 base; J trimming: 8 bases; junction bases outside the gene matches: 6. The CDR3 is 15 amino acids. From germline, CDR1 is MNHNS and CDR2 SASEGT.

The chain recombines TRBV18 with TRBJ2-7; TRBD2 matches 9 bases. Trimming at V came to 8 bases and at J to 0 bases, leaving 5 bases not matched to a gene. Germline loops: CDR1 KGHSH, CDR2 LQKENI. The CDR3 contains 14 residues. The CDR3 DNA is TGTGCCAGCGGGCTAGCGGGAACCTCCTACGAGCAGTACTTC. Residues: CASGLAGTSYEQYF.

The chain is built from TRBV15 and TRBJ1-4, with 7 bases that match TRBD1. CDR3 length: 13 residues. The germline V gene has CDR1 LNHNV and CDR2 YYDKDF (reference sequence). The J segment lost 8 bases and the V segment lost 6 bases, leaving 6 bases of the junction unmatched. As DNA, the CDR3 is TGTGCCACCAGGACAGGGCGAATGGAAAAACTGTTTTTT. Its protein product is CATRTGRMEKLFF.

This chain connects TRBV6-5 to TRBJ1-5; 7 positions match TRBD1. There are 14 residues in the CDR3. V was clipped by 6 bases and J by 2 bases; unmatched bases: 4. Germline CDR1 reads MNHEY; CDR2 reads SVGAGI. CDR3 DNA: TGTGCCAGCAGCCTCGACAGGGGCAATCAGCCCCAGCATTTT. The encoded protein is CASSLDRGNQPQHF.

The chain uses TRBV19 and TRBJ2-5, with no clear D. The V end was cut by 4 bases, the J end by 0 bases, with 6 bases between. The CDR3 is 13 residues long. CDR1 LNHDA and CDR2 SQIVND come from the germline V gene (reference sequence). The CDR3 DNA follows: TGTGCCAGTAGTACCCAGTACCAAGAGACCCAGTACTTC. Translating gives CASSTQYQETQYF. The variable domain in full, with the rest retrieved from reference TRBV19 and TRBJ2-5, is DGGITQSPKYLFRKEGQNVTLSCEQNLNHDAMYWYRQDPGQGLRLIYYSQIVNDFQKGDIAEGYSVSREKKESFPLTVTSAQKNPTAFYLCASSTQYQETQYFGPGTRLLVL.